Below are 2 T cell receptor beta chains sequenced from a single sample in a study of T-cell memory formation after mild COVID-19. TCRdb re-called the 5' RACE reads through MiXCR, storing one row per CDR3 protein. The data show tens of thousands of distinct CDR3 sequences, more than 20% seen once. Sequencing was carried out using PBMCs or a T cell subset sorted from them (not recorded which). The receptors derive from a man younger than 35 who had mild COVID-19 (a few samples of this study predate the infection). Cell type and time point are not known.

The sample holds a few counts of this clonotype. V and J are TRBV7-2 and TRBJ2-3; D gene unclear. This CDR3 region has 13 residues. V lost 4 bases and J 1 base, leaving 6 bases between the germline ends. Germline assignment: CDR1 SGHTA and CDR2 FQGNSA. The CDR3 sequence is CASSSFGTDTQYF. The CDR3 DNA follows: TGTGCCAGCAGCTCGTTCGGCACAGATACGCAGTATTTT.

The gene calls are TRBV7-6 and TRBJ1-1, with D unclear. Germline assignment: CDR1 SGHVS and CDR2 FNYEAQ. With 4 bases removed from V and 11 bases from J, the gap between germline ends came to 20 bases. This CDR3 contains 14 residues. The CDR3 DNA follows: TGTGCCAGCAGCTCAACCGTCCCTCCTTATTGGGCTTTCTTT. Its protein is CASSSTVPPYWAFF.